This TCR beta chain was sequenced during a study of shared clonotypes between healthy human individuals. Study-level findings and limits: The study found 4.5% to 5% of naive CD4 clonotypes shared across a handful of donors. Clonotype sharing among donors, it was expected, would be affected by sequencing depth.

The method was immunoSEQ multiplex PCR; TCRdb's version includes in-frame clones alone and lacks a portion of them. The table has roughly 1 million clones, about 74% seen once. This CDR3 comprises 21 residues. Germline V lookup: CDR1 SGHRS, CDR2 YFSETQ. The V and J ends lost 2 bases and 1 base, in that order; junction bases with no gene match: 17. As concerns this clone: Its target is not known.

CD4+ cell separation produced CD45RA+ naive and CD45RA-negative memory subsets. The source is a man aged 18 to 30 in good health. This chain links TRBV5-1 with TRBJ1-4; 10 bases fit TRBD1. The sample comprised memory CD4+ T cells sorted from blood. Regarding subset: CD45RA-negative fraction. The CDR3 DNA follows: TGCGCCAGCAGCTTAAGAGGGAAGGGGACAGGGGCTTACCTAACTAATGAAAAACTGTTTTTT. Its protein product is CASSLRGKGTGAYLTNEKLFF.